This entry concerns a single T cell receptor (beta chain). The antigen is undetermined. Just one base apart from a much larger clone, this may be a read error. The conserved phenylalanine or tryptophan normally closing the CDR3 is absent here, so this likely arose from a read error. This specimen comes from a study of CD8 T cells in ankylosing spondylitis. Study findings and constraints: Blood of patients with ankylosing spondylitis appeared to be characterized by a TCR beta motif of several highly homologous variants. According to the report, clones linked to the disease were significantly enriched in matched synovial fluid samples taken from ankylosing spondylitis patients. As for the disease-linked clones, they showed a CD8+ phenotype and occurred at relatively low frequencies in peripheral blood.

V was clipped by 6 bases and J by 5 bases, with 11 bases between them. In germline, CDR1 is ENHRY, CDR2 SYGVKD. The CDR3 is 12 amino acids. Making the TCR beta libraries involved quantitative 5'-RACE with molecular barcodes. A single record per CDR3 protein comes from TCRdb applying MiXCR to the 5' RACE reads. The sample carries more than 650,000 distinct CDR3 sequences, about an eighth recorded once. This clonotype originated in a male donor with ankylosing spondylitis. The sequencing sample was made of blood, either unsorted or a sorted T cell fraction (not recorded which). The rearrangement uses TRBV10-3 and TRBJ2-7, with no clear D. CDR3 loop: CAISPANHEQYL. The CDR3 DNA follows: TGTGCCATCAGCCCGGCGAACCACGAGCAGTACTTA.